The following is a T cell receptor beta chain sequence with its context. The CDR3 spans 14 residues. CDR1 SQVTM and CDR2 ANQGSEA come from the germline V gene. The V gene end was trimmed by 5 bases and the J gene end by 9 bases; junction bases not matched to a gene: 9. Repertoires were generated with immunoSEQ multiplex PCR, while TCRdb's copy carries only in-frame clones and drops some. Here the sample spans about 150,000 clones, 86% being singletons. The record originates from a study of cytomegalovirus exposure and HLA in healthy donors. The clonotype comes from a human donor in good health. The chain carries TRBV29-1 and TRBJ2-2; 10 bases match TRBD1. Source material: PBMCs. This CDR3 is CSVRTGGQYRELFF. CDR3 DNA: TGCAGCGTTCGGACAGGGGGTCAGTACAGGGAGCTGTTTTTT.